The rows below give T cell receptor beta chains drawn from one sample of a study of technical replicates of blood from several donors. Some clones are missing from TCRdb's copy, which holds only in-frame ones; the method was immunoSEQ multiplex PCR. The sample has more than 70,000 clones, under 95% seen once; the top ten hold around 0.3%. Sequencing was done on a sample of T cells isolated from PBMCs. Source of these receptors: a human donor in good health. Both conserved end residues are part of each CDR3. The order of the fields is V gene, CDR3 protein.

>TRBV19
CASRRTGANEKLFF
>TRBV10-3
CAISEGANQPQHF
>TRBV5-1
CASSSLAGETYEQYF
>TRBV5-5
CASSFFFRGLAGETQYF
>TRBV28
CASRTTGSGELFF
>TRBV7-9
CASSPTRQGRGWTEAFF
>TRBV5-1
CASSLVTYEQYF
>TRBV11-2
CASSLLGALNNEQFF
>TRBV19
CASSSGQGAYEQYF
>TRBV4-1
CASNKRATGTDTQYF
>TRBV7-9
CASRRAASYNEQFF
>TRBV2
CASRGRRDSTDTQYF
>TRBV7-9
CASSNAQGGPDSNQPQHF
>TRBV5-1
CAGRQGTNTGELFF
>TRBV5-8
CASSLVIRSSYNSPLHF
>TRBV7-8
CASSFTRTGTDTEAFF
>TRBV28
CASSLPYRGTEAFF
>TRBV2
CASSEEGQGFETQYF
>TRBV5-1
CASSSGGTSGVYEQYF
>TRBV28
CASKEAGRGGETQYF
>TRBV10-3
CAISDSGVIETQYF
>TRBV7-9
CASSLATGLAFF
>TRBV7-3
CASSLVGDHEQYF
>TRBV9
CASSGNRETSRYEQYF
>TRBV5-4
CASSFSSYEQYF
>TRBV27
CASKNDRAGEQYF